The present TCR beta chain was sequenced within a study of shared T cell receptors in the human thymus. Data came from immunoSEQ multiplex PCR; TCRdb stores just in-frame clones and leaves some out. The data hold about 660,000 clones, with roughly 90% observed a single time. The CDR3 runs to 15 residues. V was shortened by 8 bases and J by 1 base, with 15 bases between the two germline ends. CDR1 is MRHNA and CDR2 is SNTAGT in the germline V gene. The data were also submitted as part of a second study, on human thymus T cells. That source notes: Thymus tissue for the work was resected from patients undergoing corrective heart surgery. Within thymic and blood repertoires, V and J gene usage appeared to be biased. Related work showed strongly overlapping thymic repertoires across unrelated individuals.

The chain carries TRBV6-4 and TRBJ2-1; D ambiguous. The specimen sequenced was thymocytes. The sequence derives from a boy under three years old with a congenital heart defect. This chain's CDR3 is CASWIKTPSYNEQFF. For the CDR3, the DNA is TGTGCCAGCTGGATTAAGACACCATCCTACAATGAGCAGTTCTTC.